Each of the 26 T cell receptor beta chains below was sequenced from the same sample in a study of T cells in Graves' hyperthyroidism and ophthalmopathy. Using RNA transcripts as the source, TCR beta CDR3 regions were amplified. Using the HTBI primer set, a first-round RT-PCR was run on the TCR CDR3. MiXCR, applied by TCRdb to the multiplex PCR reads, yields one record per CDR3 protein. Here the sample spans hundreds of thousands of distinct CDR3 sequences, roughly 14% being singletons. The sequenced sample consisted of blood. The receptors here all came from a woman in her 40s with Graves' ophthalmopathy.

This clonotype was detected ten times or more. The chain carries TRBV12-3 or TRBV12-4 and TRBJ1-1; 7 nucleotides match TRBD1. The V and J ends lost 8 bases and 4 bases, in that order; junction bases with no gene match: 7. CDR3 length: 13 residues. CDR3 residues: CASGATGSTEAFF. CDR3 DNA: TGTGCCAGCGGGGCGACAGGGAGCACTGAAGCTTTCTTT.

There are many counts of this clonotype. The V and J genes are TRBV4-2 and TRBJ2-5; no definite D call. The CDR3 extends over 13 amino acids. Germline V gene sequence: CDR1 LGHNA, CDR2 YNFKEQ. Trimming pared 2 bases from V and 0 bases from J, leaving 4 bases between. The CDR3 nucleotides read TGTGCCAGCAGCCAAAACAACCAAGAGACCCAGTACTTC. Amino acids: CASSQNNQETQYF.

This clonotype was counted at least ten times. CDR3 region: CASSLDPGRETQYF. CDR3 nucleotide sequence: TGTGCCAGCAGCTTAGACCCAGGCCGGGAGACCCAGTACTTC. This rearrangement joins TRBV7-2 to TRBJ2-5, with unresolved D. Germline CDR1 reads SGHTA; CDR2 reads FQGNSA. The CDR3 spans 14 residues. V lost 1 base and J 5 bases, leaving 11 bases between the germline ends.

In this sample, this clonotype turned up a few times. The chain links TRBV7-2 to TRBJ2-1; possibly TRBD2 for D (6 bases). The CDR3 totals 15 residues. Trimming took off 0 bases at V and 8 bases at J, with 14 bases between the two ends. The germline CDR1 and CDR2 sequences are SGHTA and FQGNSA. CDR3 sequence (DNA): TGTGCCAGCAGCTTAGCGGCGGGACTGGGCGATGAGCAGTTCTTC. It codes for CASSLAAGLGDEQFF.

This clonotype was seen ten or more times. This CDR3 reads CASSQEGQSQGETQYF. The CDR3 nucleotides read TGTGCCAGCAGCCAAGAGGGGCAGTCCCAGGGGGAGACCCAGTACTTC. The V gene is TRBV4-2, the J gene TRBJ2-5, with a weak D call TRBD1 (6 bases). The ends were cut back, 0 bases at V and 5 bases at J, with 16 bases in the middle. Germline CDR1 LGHNA, CDR2 YNFKEQ. The CDR3 consists of 16 residues.

Many counts were recorded for this clonotype. The V call is TRBV4-3, the J call TRBJ1-1; no reliable D call. Trimming took 1 base from V and 6 from J, leaving 6 bases between them. CDR3 length equals 12 residues. CDR1 is LGHNA and CDR2 is YSLEER in the germline V gene. CDR3 DNA sequence: TGCGCCAGCAGCCAAGGGGTAGCTGAAGCTTTCTTT. Its protein is CASSQGVAEAFF.

This clonotype was seen many times. The V gene is TRBV6-5, the J gene TRBJ1-1; D is perhaps TRBD1 (6 bases). The CDR3 covers 13 residues. V shed 2 bases and J shed 8 bases, with 12 bases lying between them. Per germline, CDR1 MNHEY and CDR2 SVGAGI. CDR3 amino acids: CASSYTLGGEAFF. The CDR3 DNA reads as TGTGCCAGCAGTTACACTTTAGGGGGAGAAGCTTTCTTT.

Many counts were recorded for this clonotype. The gene calls are TRBV2 and TRBJ1-2, with D hard to call. The CDR3 has 12 residues. Trimming took 1 base from V and 5 from J, leaving 5 bases between them. Germline CDR1 SNHLY, CDR2 FYNNEI. Written as DNA, the CDR3 is TGTGCCAGCAGTGAAGAAGGTTATGGCTACACCTTC. The encoded protein is CASSEEGYGYTF.

This clonotype was counted ten times or more. This sequence joins TRBV5-1 and TRBJ2-7; D may be TRBD2 (5 bases). Germline-derived CDR1 and CDR2 are SGHRS and YFSETQ. This CDR3 is 14 amino acids long. V was cut by 1 base and J by 1 base, with 9 bases left in between. The CDR3 DNA is TGCGCCAGCAGCTTGTATAGGGAGTCCTACGAGCAGTACTTC. Protein sequence: CASSLYRESYEQYF.

This clonotype was seen at least ten times. V is TRBV7-3 and J is TRBJ2-7; TRBD2 is a possible D gene (6 bases). Germline V gene lookup returns CDR1 SGHTA and CDR2 FQGTGA. CDR3 length equals 15 residues. Trimming cost V 2 bases and J 2 bases, with 13 bases left between them. The CDR3 region is CASSLESGAPYEQYF. DNA for the CDR3: TGTGCCAGCAGCTTAGAATCGGGAGCCCCCTACGAGCAGTACTTC.

The sample holds many counts of this clonotype. This sequence joins TRBV20-1 and TRBJ2-7, with 7 positions matching TRBD1. Per the germline V gene, CDR1 is DFQATT and CDR2 is SNEGSKA (reference sequence). Trimming removed 4 bases from V and 2 bases from J; junction bases left unmatched: 2. The CDR3 is 12 residues long. Here the CDR3 reads CSAMGQTYEQYF. The CDR3 nucleotides are TGCAGTGCTATGGGACAGACCTACGAGCAGTACTTC.

This clonotype came up many times. The rearrangement uses TRBV11-2 and TRBJ2-7, with D perhaps TRBD2 (5 bases). Germline CDR1 and CDR2: SGHAT and FQNNGV. The CDR3 spans 14 residues. V lost 5 bases, J lost 0 bases, and 11 bases lay in between. DNA of the CDR3: TGTGCCAGCAGCCTAACAGCGGCCTCCTACGAGCAGTACTTC. This encodes CASSLTAASYEQYF.

This clonotype was recorded at least ten times. This chain joins TRBV5-4 and TRBJ2-5; TRBD2 is a possible D gene (6 bases). The CDR3 contains 15 residues. Trimming removed 4 bases at V and 4 bases at J, with 17 bases between. Germline CDR1 and CDR2: SGHNT and YYREEE (reference sequence). CDR3 in amino acids: CASSDGTPSPETQYF. The CDR3 DNA is TGTGCCAGCAGCGACGGGACTCCGAGTCCAGAGACCCAGTACTTC.

This clonotype was seen at least ten times. The genes are TRBV12-3 or TRBV12-4 and TRBJ2-7, with D possibly matching TRBD2 (6 bases). The CDR3 totals 15 residues. V was cut by 3 bases and J by 7 bases, with 19 bases left in between. CDR3 coding DNA: TGTGCCAGCAGTTTGGAGGCGCGTGGCGCGGGGGAGCAGTACTTC. Translation gives CASSLEARGAGEQYF.

This clonotype was counted at least ten times. This chain joins TRBV13 and TRBJ1-1; D perhaps matches TRBD1 (6 bases). V lost 7 bases and J lost 6, with 18 bases in between. CDR3 length: 14 amino acids. The germline V gene has CDR1 PRHDT and CDR2 FYEKMQ (reference sequence). The CDR3 nucleotides are TGTGCCAGCACCATACAGTGGGGGCACCCTGAAGCTTTCTTT. Translated, it gives CASTIQWGHPEAFF.

This rearrangement joins TRBV7-2 to TRBJ1-2; D remains unclear. Germline V gene lookup returns CDR1 SGHTA and CDR2 FQGNSA. The CDR3 is 14 amino acids. V was shortened by 1 base and J by 4 bases, with 10 bases between the two germline ends. The DNA of the CDR3 is TGTGCCAGCAGCTTAGATTGGGGTGGCTATGGCTACACCTTC. Residues: CASSLDWGGYGYTF.

This clonotype has ten or more counts. This chain connects TRBV18 to TRBJ2-5; D is possibly TRBD2 (5 bases). The V gene lost 8 bases and the J gene lost 2 bases, with 15 bases spanning the gap. Germline V gene sequence: CDR1 KGHSH, CDR2 LQKENI. This CDR3 contains 14 residues. CDR3 sequence: CASSPRRGQETQYF. Written as DNA, the CDR3 is TGTGCCAGCAGTCCCCGGAGAGGGCAAGAGACCCAGTACTTC. Complete variable domain (other parts from reference TRBV18 and TRBJ2-5): NAGVMQNPRHLVRRRGQEARLRCSPMKGHSHVYWYRQLPEEGLKFMVYLQKENIIDESGMPKERFSAEFPKEGPSILRIQQVVRGDSAAYFCASSPRRGQETQYFGPGTRLLVL.

The sample holds many counts of this clonotype. This chain links TRBV11-2 with TRBJ1-2; no firm D call. The germline V gene has CDR1 SGHAT and CDR2 FQNNGV. This CDR3 is 16 amino acids long. Trimming pared 4 bases from V and 4 bases from J, leaving 19 bases between. The CDR3 sequence: CASSSPTFLRGYGYTF. In DNA form, the CDR3 reads TGTGCCAGCAGCTCTCCGACATTCCTTAGAGGCTATGGCTACACCTTC.

This clonotype came up many times. This chain uses TRBV20-1 with TRBJ2-5; D assignment may be TRBD1 or TRBD2 (6 bases each). CDR1 and CDR2 from the germline V gene are DFQATT and SNEGSKA (reference sequence). The CDR3 runs to 14 residues. The V end lost 3 bases, the J end lost 0 bases, and 11 bases lay between the germline ends. The CDR3 region has the DNA TGCAGTGCTAGGGACTACAGGGACCAAGAGACCCAGTACTTC. Encoded protein: CSARDYRDQETQYF.

Ten or more counts support this clonotype. This rearrangement joins TRBV27 to TRBJ2-5; no clear D gene. Trimming shortened V by 1 base and J by 2 bases, and 14 bases separated the two germline ends. The germline V gene has CDR1 MNHEY and CDR2 SMNVEV (reference sequence). The CDR3 length is 16 residues. The DNA of the CDR3 is TGTGCCAGCAGTTTATGGCCCCTGGACGTACAAGAGACCCAGTACTTC. Residues: CASSLWPLDVQETQYF.

The chain links TRBV4-1 to TRBJ2-7; D might be TRBD1 or TRBD2, each matching 7 bases. From germline, CDR1 is MGHRA and CDR2 YSYEKL. V dropped 1 base and J dropped 7 bases, with 11 bases sitting between them. The CDR3 has 13 residues. The CDR3 coding sequence is TGCGCCAGCAGCCAAGCCCAGGGGGGGGAGCAGTACTTC. As protein: CASSQAQGGEQYF.

This clonotype was seen many times. The chain combines TRBV6-5 with TRBJ1-1; 7 bases match TRBD1. This CDR3 has 15 residues. The V segment lost 6 bases and the J segment 3 bases; nucleotides outside the gene matches: 10. The V gene's germline CDR1 is MNHEY and CDR2 SVGAGI. Written as DNA, the CDR3 is TGTGCCAGCAGCCGAGGGGGCGCGAGGGACACTGAAGCTTTCTTT. It is translated as CASSRGGARDTEAFF.

This clonotype was detected ten times or more. The chain couples TRBV11-2 to TRBJ2-3; 12 nucleotides align to TRBD1. Per germline, CDR1 SGHAT and CDR2 FQNNGV. After removal of 4 bases from V and 2 bases from J, the junction contained 4 bases not matched to a gene. CDR3 length equals 16 residues. The CDR3 nucleotides read TGTGCCAGCAGCTCGGGACAGGGGGCTCTCACAGATACGCAGTATTTT. Its protein product is CASSSGQGALTDTQYF.

At least ten counts were recorded for this clonotype. The chain links TRBV11-2 to TRBJ2-5; 11 nucleotides agree with TRBD2. The V gene end was trimmed by 4 bases and the J gene end by 4 bases; junction bases not matched to a gene: 11. CDR1 is SGHAT and CDR2 is FQNNGV in the germline V gene. This CDR3 spans 17 amino acids. DNA of the CDR3: TGTGCCAGCAGCTCCACACTAGCGGGAGTCCTTTTAGAGACCCAGTACTTC. As protein: CASSSTLAGVLLETQYF.

The chain is built from TRBV27 and TRBJ2-7; 12 bases align to TRBD1. The CDR3 length is 14 residues. Germline V gene lookup returns CDR1 MNHEY and CDR2 SMNVEV (reference sequence). J lost 1 base, V lost 8 bases, and 3 bases had no gene match. CDR3 sequence reads: CASWDRGQSYEQYF. The CDR3 DNA is TGTGCCAGCTGGGACAGGGGGCAATCCTACGAGCAGTACTTC.

This clonotype was recorded many times. The J gene is TRBJ2-5, the V gene TRBV12-3 or TRBV12-4, with D uncertain. The CDR3 has 12 residues. Trimming shortened V by 6 bases and J by 5 bases, and 10 bases separated the two germline ends. CDR3 loop: CASSTNPETQYF. CDR3 DNA: TGTGCCAGCAGCACGAACCCGGAGACCCAGTACTTC.